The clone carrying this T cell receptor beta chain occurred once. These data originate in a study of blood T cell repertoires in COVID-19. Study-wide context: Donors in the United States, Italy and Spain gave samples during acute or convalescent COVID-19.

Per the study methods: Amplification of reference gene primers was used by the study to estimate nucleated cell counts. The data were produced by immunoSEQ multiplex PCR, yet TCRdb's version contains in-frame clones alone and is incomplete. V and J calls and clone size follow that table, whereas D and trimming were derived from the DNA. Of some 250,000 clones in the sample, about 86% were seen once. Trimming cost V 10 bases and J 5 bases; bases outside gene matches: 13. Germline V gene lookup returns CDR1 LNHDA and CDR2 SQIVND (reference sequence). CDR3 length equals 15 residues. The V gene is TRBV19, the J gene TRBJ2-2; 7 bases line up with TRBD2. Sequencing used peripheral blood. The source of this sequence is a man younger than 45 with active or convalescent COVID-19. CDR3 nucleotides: TGTGCCACGGAACGAGGACGGGGGGAAACCGGGGAGCTGTTTTTT. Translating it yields CATERGRGETGELFF.